Given below is one TCR beta chain in context. Its antigen remains undetermined. Base qualities are not at hand, and no much larger clone is one base apart. Library preparation used the immunoSEQ multiplex PCR assay. Genomic DNA was extracted from the sorted cells, and Adaptive Biotechnologies' automated high-throughput method was used to sequence the TCR beta V, D and J regions. A two-step, bias-controlled multiplex PCR was used to amplify CDR3 regions. Amplified TCR beta libraries were sequenced on an Illumina instrument. The authors' analysis ran thus. Demultiplexed reads were processed to reduce amplification and sequencing bias, and the IMGT database was used to assign CDR3 sequences to gene families. Repertoire data were analyzed with ImmunoSEQ software version 2.0. Clonotype lists were filtered to remove out-of-frame sequences and sequences containing stop codons in the CDR3. Clonotypes with a frequency below 0.01% were excluded because such clonotypes corresponded to less than one cell. To get richness, observed richness was divided by input cell number, while evenness came from dividing Shannon entropy by log observed richness. Repertoire diversity and the similarity between time points were measured using Simpson diversity and Morisita-Horn overlap indices. Each clonotype was placed into one of four groups: dominant (>1%), sub-dominant (0.5-0.99%), low abundance (0.1-0.49%) or lowest abundance (<0.1%). For the germline index, total nucleotide additions were subtracted from total CDR3 length, and that difference was then divided by total CDR3 length. Not all clones reach the TCRdb copy of this immuneACCESS table, which keeps in-frame sequences only. Checked studies attribute under half of the gap to unresolved V genes and leave the rest unexplained. That table is the source of V, J and clone size, and D and trimming were worked out from the DNA. For this sample there are 40,000 to 60,000 clones; around nine tenths appear just once. In total, the top ten clones hold 0.9% to 1.1% of the sample.

This specimen belongs to a study of memory CD8 T cells in hepatitis C reinfection (dated by TCRdb to 2017 to 2019). About the investigation overall: Two consecutive HCV infections were spontaneously resolved by three donors, whereas a primary infection was cleared by two donors who then became chronically infected after reinfection. HCV reinfection was defined as a positive HCV RNA test following two negative tests taken at least 60 days apart. Pre-reinfection samples were obtained between 55 and 20 weeks before detection of reinfection. Across an HCV reinfection episode in four to six donors, the study followed the TCR beta repertoire of virus-specific CD8 T cells over time. Between about 2009 and 2013, five reinfection cases with stored pre-reinfection samples were identified. In the reinfection study, participants who had resolved a prior HCV infection were followed every 3 months. On the study overall, not on this receptor specifically: Because the study included only a handful of donors, definitive conclusions about public clonotypes linked to secondary clearance could not be reached.

The CDR3, from cysteine to phenylalanine, totals 12 residues. The CDR3 DNA has 36 bases and is translated from base 1. At the junction V is shortened by 11 bases and J by 6 bases, with 13 bases in between. For CDR1 and CDR2, the germline V gene lists ENHRY and SYGVKD. The time point label on this specimen signifies: pre-reinfection, 55 to 20 weeks before reinfection detection. Sorted cells were sequenced directly ex vivo, without in vitro expansion prior to TCR sequencing. The donors were people who inject drugs and were enrolled in the Montreal Acute Hepatitis C Cohort Study (HEPCO) in Canada. As controls, total naive CD8 T cells, sorted as viable CD3+ CD8+ CD45RO-, were obtained from two donors at each of the three reinfection time points. Before sorting, cryopreserved peripheral blood mononuclear cells were thawed and used as the source for purifying CD8 T cells. The MACS CD8+ T cell Isolation Kit was used to enrich CD8 T cells through negative selection. Cells were sorted on a BD FACSAria II sorter running FACSDiva software, and FlowJo was used to analyze the data.

The sample consisted of naive CD8+ T cells sorted from blood. The label giving this sample's cell subset or site can be read as: total naive CD8+CD45RO- T cells. The source is a man younger than 30 with hepatitis C virus infection. The V and J genes are TRBV10-3 and TRBJ2-2; a tentative D call is TRBD1 (8 bases match). The base sequence is TGTGCCGCACAGGGGGGGCCCGGGGAGCTGTTTTTT. The encoded protein is CAAQGGPGELFF.